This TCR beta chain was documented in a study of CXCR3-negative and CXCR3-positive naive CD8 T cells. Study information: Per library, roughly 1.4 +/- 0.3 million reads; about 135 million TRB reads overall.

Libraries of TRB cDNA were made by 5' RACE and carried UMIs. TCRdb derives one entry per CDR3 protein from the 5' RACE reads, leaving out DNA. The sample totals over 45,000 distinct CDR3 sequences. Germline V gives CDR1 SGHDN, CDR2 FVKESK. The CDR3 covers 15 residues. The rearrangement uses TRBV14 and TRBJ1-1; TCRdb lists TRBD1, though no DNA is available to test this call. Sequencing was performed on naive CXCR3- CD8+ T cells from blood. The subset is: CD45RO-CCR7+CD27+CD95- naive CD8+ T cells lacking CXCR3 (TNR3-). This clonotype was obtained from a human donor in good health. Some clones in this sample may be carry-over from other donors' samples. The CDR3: CASSLTGAPWTEAFF. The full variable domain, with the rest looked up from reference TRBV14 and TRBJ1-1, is EAGVTQFPSHSVIEKGQTVTLRCDPISGHDNLYWYRRVMGKEIKFLLHFVKESKQDESGMPNNRFLAERTGGTYSTLKVQPAELEDSGVYFCASSLTGAPWTEAFFGQGTRLTVV.